This TCR beta chain was obtained from a study of blood T cell repertoires in COVID-19. Study context: Collection of acute and convalescent COVID-19 samples took place in the United States, Italy and Spain. The cDNA or gDNA used as material had been derived from T cells, B-cell-depleted T cells, or PBMCs.

The V end lost 3 bases, the J end lost 5 bases, and 13 bases lay between the germline ends. The length of the CDR3 is 14 residues. In germline, CDR1 is SGHAT, CDR2 FQDESV (reference sequence). This table comes from immunoSEQ multiplex PCR, and its TCRdb copy is limited to in-frame clones, with some not included. Here the sample spans 130,000 or so clones, over 75% being singletons. The receptor's source is a human donor in a cohort sampled during active COVID-19. The source material was peripheral blood. The chain employs TRBV11-1 and TRBJ2-5; a possible D gene is TRBD1 (6 bases). CDR3 sequence: CASSFNQGPETQYF. DNA for the CDR3: TGTGCCAGCAGCTTCAACCAGGGGCCGGAGACCCAGTACTTC.